The 21 T cell receptor beta chains below were found in one sample sequenced in a study of neoadjuvant anti-PD-1 for oral cavity cancer. The table came from immunoSEQ multiplex PCR; TCRdb's copy has only in-frame clones and leaves some out. The sample has 7,100 or so clones, approximately 60% seen once. The sequencing here drew on tumor tissue, taken before nivolumab (anti-PD-1) treatment. These receptors were collected from a person aged 35-79 years with oral cavity squamous cell carcinoma.

This rearrangement joins TRBV28 to TRBJ1-1; D not resolved. CDR3 length: 12 residues. The germline V and J ends were trimmed by 8 bases and 7 bases, with 14 bases remaining between them. Per the germline V gene, CDR1 is MDHEN and CDR2 is SYDVKM. The CDR3 is CASPNPIGEAFF. The CDR3 bases are TGTGCCAGCCCGAACCCGATCGGTGAAGCTTTCTTT.

The rearrangement uses TRBV5-4 and TRBJ2-5; 10 bases match TRBD2. Germline CDR1 SGHNT, CDR2 YYREEE (reference sequence). The CDR3 runs to 14 residues. The V gene end was trimmed by 3 bases and the J gene end by 5 bases; junction bases not matched to a gene: 4. CDR3 in DNA: TGTGCCAGCAGCTGGGAGCGGGGGGGTGAGACCCAGTACTTC. Its protein is CASSWERGGETQYF.

CDR3 nucleotide sequence: TGTGCCAGCAGCTTAGTAGCGGGGCTGGGGAATGAGCAGTTCTTC. Its protein product is CASSLVAGLGNEQFF. V usage is TRBV7-9 and J usage is TRBJ2-1; TRBD2 agrees at 8 bases. V trimming: 1 base; J trimming: 7 bases; junction bases outside the gene matches: 6. Germline V CDR1 and CDR2: SEHNR, FQNEAQ (reference sequence). The CDR3 sequence is 15 residues long.

This clone came up a few times. This chain links TRBV13 with TRBJ1-2, with a weak D call TRBD1 (5 bases). This CDR3 spans 15 amino acids. V lost 2 bases, J lost 4 bases, and 14 bases lay in between. Looked up from germline, CDR1 is PRHDT and CDR2 is FYEKMQ (reference sequence). CDR3 sequence: CASSLRGKGGYGYTF. CDR3 nucleotide sequence: TGTGCCAGCAGCTTACGGGGGAAAGGAGGCTATGGCTACACCTTC.

The chain links TRBV10-1 to TRBJ2-3, with 11 bases lining up with TRBD2. The CDR3 covers 20 residues. Germline V gene data show CDR1 as WNHNN and CDR2 as SYGVQD (reference sequence). The J segment lost 3 bases and the V segment lost 0 bases, leaving 14 bases of the junction unmatched. Here the CDR3 reads CASSESAALAGGEYTDTQYF. CDR3 coding DNA: TGCGCCAGCAGTGAGTCGGCTGCGCTAGCGGGAGGTGAGTATACAGATACGCAGTATTTT.

The genes are TRBV4-1 and TRBJ2-1; no clear D. CDR3 length: 14 residues. Germline CDR1 is MGHRA and CDR2 is YSYEKL. Trimming removed 1 base at V and 6 bases at J, with 10 bases between. This chain's CDR3 is CASSQASVVNEQFF. The CDR3 region has the DNA TGCGCCAGCAGCCAAGCTTCGGTCGTCAATGAGCAGTTCTTC.

This clone has only a few counts. The V call is TRBV11-1, the J call TRBJ2-3; D is unresolved. Germline CDR1 reads SGHAT; CDR2 reads FQDESV (reference sequence). The CDR3 loop spans 14 amino acids. The V and J ends lost 0 bases and 5 bases respectively, with 9 bases between them. The CDR3 DNA follows: TGTGCCAGCAGCTTAGCCGCCAGCCTAGATACGCAGTATTTT. It translates to CASSLAASLDTQYF.

This rearrangement joins TRBV14 to TRBJ2-3, with D possibly being TRBD1 (5 bases). CDR1 and CDR2 from the germline V gene are SGHDN and FVKESK. CDR3 length equals 14 residues. V was cut by 8 bases and J by 2 bases, with 14 bases left in between. The CDR3 spells CASGRGSHTDTQYF. DNA for the CDR3: TGTGCCAGCGGAAGGGGTTCTCACACAGATACGCAGTATTTT.

The J gene is TRBJ2-3, the V gene TRBV7-3, with D maybe TRBD2 (6 bases). The CDR3 contains 17 residues. The V end lost 2 bases, the J end lost 5 bases, and 20 bases lay between the germline ends. Germline V gene data show CDR1 as SGHTA and CDR2 as FQGTGA. CDR3 in DNA: TGTGCCAGCAGCTTATCTGAAAGAGGGAGGTGGGGAGATACGCAGTATTTT. Translation gives CASSLSERGRWGDTQYF.

This clone was seen once. The chain has TRBV27 and TRBJ2-1; D unresolved. V shed 2 bases and J shed 3 bases, with 17 bases lying between them. The CDR3 is made up of 17 amino acids. CDR1 and CDR2 from the germline V gene are MNHEY and SMNVEV (reference sequence). The DNA of the CDR3 is TGTGCCAGCAGTTTAAGAACACCGTATAATTTCTACAATGAGCAGTTCTTC. Amino acids: CASSLRTPYNFYNEQFF.

The rearrangement joins TRBV15 to TRBJ1-5; tentatively, D is TRBD1 (5 bases). CDR1 is LNHNV and CDR2 is YYDKDF in the germline V gene (reference sequence). Trimming stripped 4 bases from V and 4 bases from J, with 14 bases between. The CDR3 consists of 15 residues. The CDR3 sequence is CATSIIKGSNQPQHF. The CDR3 bases are TGTGCCACCAGCATCATCAAGGGGTCGAATCAGCCCCAGCATTTT.

The chain is built from TRBV2 and TRBJ1-2; 7 bases map to TRBD1. After removal of 9 bases from V and 7 bases from J, the junction contained 14 bases not matched to a gene. This CDR3 spans 14 amino acids. CDR1 is SNHLY and CDR2 is FYNNEI in the germline V gene. The CDR3 bases are TGTGCCAGTCAGACAGGGAATCTGGCTTTTGGCTACACCTTC. Translating it yields CASQTGNLAFGYTF. The full variable domain, with the rest looked up from reference TRBV2 and TRBJ1-2, is EPEVTQTPSHQVTQMGQEVILRCVPISNHLYFYWYRQILGQKVEFLVSFYNNEISEKSEIFDDQFSVERPDGSNFTLKIRSTKLEDSAMYFCASQTGNLAFGYTFGSGTRLTVV.

CDR3: CASLEGRGQPQHF. CDR3 DNA: TGTGCCAGCCTGGAGGGGAGAGGGCAGCCCCAGCATTTT. This chain links TRBV6-1 with TRBJ1-5; weak D call: TRBD1 (5 bases). Trimming stripped 8 bases from V and 7 bases from J, with 15 bases between. The CDR3 sequence is 13 residues long. Germline V gene lookup returns CDR1 MNHNS and CDR2 SASEGT.

The chain links TRBV7-2 to TRBJ1-5, with a weak D call TRBD1 (5 bases). CDR3 length: 15 amino acids. Germline V CDR1 and CDR2: SGHTA, FQGNSA. The ends were cut back, 5 bases at V and 1 base at J, with 12 bases in the middle. In nucleotides, the CDR3 is TGTGCCAGCAGCCCCGGGGGGGGGAGCAATCAGCCCCAGCATTTT. Its protein is CASSPGGGSNQPQHF.

J is TRBJ2-7 and V is TRBV2; 7 bases are a match to TRBD1. Germline CDR1 and CDR2: SNHLY and FYNNEI. Trimming removed 4 bases from V and 4 bases from J; junction bases left unmatched: 4. The CDR3 is 13 residues long. CDR3: CASSVTGVYEQYF. CDR3 in DNA: TGTGCCAGCAGTGTTACAGGGGTATACGAGCAGTACTTC.

This clone was observed a handful of times. The chain recombines TRBV6-5 with TRBJ2-1; no firm D call. Between the trimmed V and J ends, which lost 2 bases and 4 bases, there was a span of 9 bases. Germline V gives CDR1 MNHEY, CDR2 SVGAGI. The CDR3 extends over 14 amino acids. CDR3 nucleotide sequence: TGTGCCAGCAGTTACCAGCATCCGTACAATGAGCAGTTCTTC. This translates into CASSYQHPYNEQFF.

The rearrangement joins TRBV27 to TRBJ1-1; the D gene is possibly TRBD1 (5 bases). This CDR3 has 12 amino acids. V was pared by 4 bases and J by 11 bases, with 14 bases between. Per germline, CDR1 MNHEY and CDR2 SMNVEV (reference sequence). The CDR3 here is CASSSRTGVAFF. CDR3 nucleotides: TGTGCCAGCAGTTCGCGTACGGGGGTGGCTTTCTTT.

The V gene is TRBV6-1, the J gene TRBJ2-5, with 10 bases lining up with TRBD2. This CDR3 has 17 amino acids. Trimming removed 4 bases from V and 0 bases from J; junction bases left unmatched: 8. Germline CDR1 reads MNHNS; CDR2 reads SASEGT. CDR3 protein: CASSGDPSGGHQETQYF. CDR3 in DNA: TGTGCCAGCAGTGGAGACCCTAGCGGGGGCCACCAAGAGACCCAGTACTTC.

The chain couples TRBV5-4 to TRBJ2-3; 7 bases are a match to TRBD1. CDR1 and CDR2 (germline): SGHNT, YYREEE (reference sequence). This CDR3 is 14 amino acids long. V dropped 1 base and J dropped 4; count of bases not matched to a gene: 3. This CDR3 is CASSLTDRADTQYF. In DNA form, the CDR3 reads TGTGCCAGCAGCTTGACAGACAGGGCAGATACGCAGTATTTT.

This clone has only one observation. The V call is TRBV9, the J call TRBJ2-2; 16 nucleotides line up with TRBD2. This CDR3 comprises 18 residues. Germline CDR1 and CDR2: SGDLS and YYNGEE. With V trimmed by 4 bases and J by 4 bases, 7 bases remained unmatched. The CDR3 here is CASSSGLAGGPVTGELFF. CDR3 in DNA: TGTGCCAGCAGCTCGGGACTAGCGGGGGGGCCGGTCACCGGGGAGCTGTTTTTT.

The count of this clone is one. V usage is TRBV19 and J usage is TRBJ2-5; the D gene is possibly TRBD1 (5 bases). Trimming cost V 5 bases and J 5 bases, with 15 bases left between them. Germline CDR1 reads LNHDA; CDR2 reads SQIVND (reference sequence). There are 14 residues in the CDR3. The CDR3 sequence is CASSLAGSRETQYF. The DNA of the CDR3 is TGTGCCAGTAGTTTAGCAGGGTCCCGGGAGACCCAGTACTTC.